This T cell receptor (beta chain) was recorded in a study of cytomegalovirus exposure and HLA in healthy donors. General study points: Investigators reported fewer than 200 TCR beta chains as tied to cytomegalovirus. The tendency of first-cohort TCR clusters to co-occur in the 120 or so validation repertoires was the finding of a later analysis.

Remarks on this clone: Its antigen is still unknown.

The CDR3 is 14 residues long. Germline CDR1 is SQVTM and CDR2 is ANQGSEA. V was trimmed by 1 base and J by 0 bases, leaving 8 bases between them. TCRdb's copy holds only in-frame clones and misses some; the assay was immunoSEQ multiplex PCR. The sample holds about 110,000 clones, less than 90% seen once. The TCR was taken from a woman aged 18-35 years in good health and CMV-seropositive. The rearrangement joins TRBV29-1 to TRBJ2-3, with D possibly being TRBD1 (5 bases). Sequencing input: PBMCs. For the CDR3, the DNA is TGCAGCGTTGAAGCCAGGGCTAGCACAGATACGCAGTATTTT. It yields the protein CSVEARASTDTQYF.